This T cell receptor beta chain comes out of a study of early T cells in non-severe SARS-CoV-2 infection (dated by TCRdb to the early 2020s). Looking at the study overall: Because TCR sequencing was done on bulk RNA from unsorted whole blood, the alpha and beta chains could not be paired. What the study reported, not specific to this receptor: VDJdb matching was skewed toward anti-spike CD8 responses, so virus-specific expansions were likely underestimated and private and CD4 specificities were missed.

Receptors were amplified or captured by 5' RACE. Sequencing used a NextSeq 500. In the TCR library protocol, unique molecular identifiers were attached to individual cDNA molecules to correct for PCR bias and sequencing error. Sequencing covered both TCR alpha and beta chains, and within each sample the abundances of alpha and beta sequences were tightly co-correlated. The paper's processing steps were these. V gene, J gene and CDR3 annotation of TCR sequences was performed with Decombinator V4. TCRs were defined as expanded if a significant change between any two time points was detected under a Poisson model with p below 0.0001. TCR abundances were normalised to the total number of TCRs sequenced in each sample and reported as counts per million. TRAV1-2 paired with TRAJ12, TRAJ20 or TRAJ33 defined MAIT TCRs, while TRAV10 paired with TRAJ18 defined iNKT TCRs. A search of VDJdb, accessed on 1 November 2021, was run for TCRs annotated to CMV, EBV and SARS-CoV-2, with TCRs annotated for multiple antigens excluded. TCRdb reanalyzed the raw reads on its own, using fastp at Q25 for trimming and MiXCR for clone calling, and kept in-frame beta chains. One record per CDR3 amino acid sequence lists the most common genes and DNA. The authors' filters were not applied to this entry. A total of about 30,000 distinct CDR3 sequences appear in this sample, approximately 4.8% of them only once. In total, the top ten clones hold approximately 10% of the sample.

Set within a cohort of healthcare workers in London, UK, this nested case-control study involved weekly PCR testing of nasopharyngeal swabs along with blood sampling. Healthcare workers were recruited during the week of the UK lockdown, between 23 and 31 March 2020, and followed weekly for up to about 15 weeks. The V and J ends are trimmed by 5 bases and 3 bases, leaving 13 bases between them. CDR1 SGHAT and CDR2 FQNNGV are derived from the germline V gene. The CDR3 covers 15 residues, taking in both the cysteine and the phenylalanine. Kept here is only the CDR3 DNA, which spans 45 bases and is read in frame from base 1. Details on this clonotype: Which antigen it targets is not known. Base qualities were left out, and no much larger clone turns up one base away.

The chain couples TRBV11-2 to TRBJ2-2; the D gene is possibly TRBD2, with 5 bases matching. This receptor was obtained from an adult who was a healthcare worker with PCR-confirmed SARS-CoV-2 infection or an uninfected control (not recorded which). Input material: whole blood. The CDR3 reads as follows: CASSPGGGDTGELFF. The bases read TGTGCCAGCAGCCCAGGAGGAGGCGACACCGGGGAGCTGTTTTTT.